Below, 16 T cell receptor beta chains from the same sample are listed, as sequenced in a study of post-analysis software for immune sequencing data. Unique-molecular-identifier-tagged TCR beta cDNA libraries were used. TCRdb redid the calling of the PCR reads with MiXCR, one entry per CDR3 protein. The sample contains 160,000 or so distinct CDR3 sequences, roughly 40% of which appear only once. Material: blood, obtained after autologous hematopoietic stem cell transplantation. The receptors were gathered from a girl aged 5-17 years with multiple sclerosis.

This rearrangement joins TRBV6-2 or TRBV6-3 to TRBJ2-3; 7 nucleotides align to TRBD1. V lost 6 bases and J lost 2; bases outside the gene matches: 8. CDR1 is MNHEY and CDR2 is SVGEGT in the germline V gene. The length of the CDR3 is 15 residues. The CDR3 here is CASSYQDRSTDTQYF. The CDR3 bases are TGTGCCAGCAGCTACCAGGACAGGTCCACAGATACGCAGTATTTT.

This chain links TRBV20-1 with TRBJ2-1, with no clear D. CDR3 size: 12 residues. V gave up 3 bases and J gave up 3 bases, with 6 bases separating them. Germline CDR1 is DFQATT and CDR2 is SNEGSKA (reference sequence). The DNA for the CDR3 is TGCAGTGCTAGGAACAGCTACAATGAGCAGTTCTTC. Translation gives CSARNSYNEQFF.

The chain combines TRBV7-6 with TRBJ1-5; D perhaps matches TRBD1 (5 bases). Germline CDR1 SGHVS, CDR2 FNYEAQ. CDR3 length: 14 residues. With 5 bases removed from V and 8 bases from J, the gap between germline ends came to 16 bases. The CDR3 is CASSEGPPLKPQHF. The CDR3 nucleotides read TGTGCCAGCAGCGAGGGACCGCCCCTGAAGCCCCAGCATTTT.

The gene calls are TRBV6-6 and TRBJ2-3, with 7 bases identical to TRBD2. Germline trimming cut 1 base from V and 5 bases from J; bases unmatched to any gene: 6. Germline V gene lookup returns CDR1 MNHNY and CDR2 SVGAGI (reference sequence). CDR3 length equals 15 residues. The CDR3, as DNA: TGTGCCAGCAGTTACTTGGCGGGAGTAGGAGATACGCAGTATTTT. As protein: CASSYLAGVGDTQYF.

This chain connects TRBV7-9 to TRBJ2-7, with TRBD1 matching over 8 bases. After removal of 5 bases from V and 5 bases from J, the junction contained 8 bases not matched to a gene. This CDR3 has 14 residues. The germline V gene has CDR1 SEHNR and CDR2 FQNEAQ (reference sequence). The chain's CDR3 is CASSGRGRLNEQYF. DNA for the CDR3: TGTGCCAGCAGCGGCAGGGGGCGTCTTAACGAGCAGTACTTC.

The gene calls are TRBV11-2 and TRBJ1-2, with D possibly TRBD1 on 5 matching bases. The ends were cut back, 4 bases at V and 2 bases at J, with 14 bases in the middle. Germline V gene data show CDR1 as SGHAT and CDR2 as FQNNGV. The CDR3 covers 15 residues. CDR3 sequence (DNA): TGTGCCAGCAGCTCCGGGACGGGATGGAACTATGGCTACACCTTC. It is translated as CASSSGTGWNYGYTF.

In this sample, this clonotype is medium-sized. The chain carries TRBV5-1 and TRBJ2-5, with D possibly TRBD2 on 6 matching bases. Germline-derived CDR1 and CDR2 are SGHRS and YFSETQ. The CDR3 length is 15 residues. Trimming pared 2 bases from V and 5 bases from J, leaving 16 bases between. Here the CDR3 DNA reads TGCGCCAGCAGCTTTACGCCGGGAGAAGGGGAGACCCAGTACTTC. Protein sequence: CASSFTPGEGETQYF.

The chain recombines TRBV12-3 or TRBV12-4 with TRBJ1-2, with unresolved D. V was pared by 2 bases and J by 4 bases, with 17 bases between. The CDR3 is made up of 16 amino acids. CDR3 DNA sequence: TGTGCCAGCAGTTTAATAGTGGGGTGGCCGCGCTATGGCTACACCTTC. Translation: CASSLIVGWPRYGYTF.

This clonotype was seen only a few times. V and J are TRBV29-1 and TRBJ2-7; the D gene is possibly TRBD1 (5 bases). The CDR3 runs 13 residues. Germline loops: CDR1 SQVTM, CDR2 ANQGSEA. V was trimmed by 7 bases and J by 1 base, leaving 14 bases between them. CDR3 protein: CSAGRKGSYEQYF. CDR3 in DNA: TGCAGCGCCGGACGCAAGGGGTCCTACGAGCAGTACTTC.

This clonotype was observed many times. The CDR3 DNA follows: TGTGCCAGCAGGGCGGGACAGGCGAGCTCCTACGAGCAGTACTTC. Translating gives CASRAGQASSYEQYF. This chain links TRBV5-5 with TRBJ2-7; 8 bases line up with TRBD1. V trimming: 5 bases; J trimming: 0 bases; junction bases outside the gene matches: 7. The CDR3 covers 15 residues. Per the germline V gene, CDR1 is SGHKS and CDR2 is YYEKEE (reference sequence).

The chain links TRBV20-1 to TRBJ2-1; 9 bases match TRBD1. Germline V gene sequence: CDR1 DFQATT, CDR2 SNEGSKA (reference sequence). V lost 5 bases to trimming and J lost 6 bases; unmatched junction nucleotides: 11. This CDR3 contains 15 residues. As DNA, the CDR3 is TGCAGTGCTGACCCCCCGGGACAGGGTCTCAATGAGCAGTTCTTC. Its protein product is CSADPPGQGLNEQFF.

V and J are TRBV9 and TRBJ2-5; TRBD2 agrees at 12 bases. This CDR3 has 16 residues. Germline V lookup: CDR1 SGDLS, CDR2 YYNGEE. With 4 bases clipped from V and 2 bases from J, the junction kept 6 bases outside the gene matches. CDR3 in amino acids: CASSTGTSGLQETQYF. The DNA for the CDR3 is TGTGCCAGCAGCACGGGGACTAGCGGGTTACAAGAGACCCAGTACTTC.

The chain is built from TRBV2 and TRBJ2-3; TRBD2 matches 7 bases. The CDR3 runs 17 residues. V gave up 6 bases and J gave up 2 bases; unmatched junction bases: 14. Per germline, CDR1 SNHLY and CDR2 FYNNEI. The CDR3 protein is CASRSVGLADNTDTQYF. CDR3 DNA sequence: TGTGCCAGCAGATCCGTCGGGCTAGCGGATAACACAGATACGCAGTATTTT.

The count of this clonotype is one. The chain links TRBV14 to TRBJ2-2; 9 bases agree with TRBD2. The CDR3 spans 16 residues. V was clipped by 4 bases and J by 3 bases; unmatched bases: 6. The germline gives CDR1 SGHDN, CDR2 FVKESK. CDR3 in amino acids: CASSLGLALDTGELFF. Here the CDR3 DNA reads TGTGCCAGCAGCCTCGGACTAGCGCTTGACACCGGGGAGCTGTTTTTT.

At least ten counts were recorded for this clonotype. This chain's CDR3 is CASSQDRRTSGNTGELFF. CDR3 DNA: TGTGCCAGCAGCCAAGATCGGAGGACTAGCGGGAACACCGGGGAGCTGTTTTTT. The rearrangement uses TRBV14 and TRBJ2-2, with TRBD2 matching over 10 bases. CDR3 length: 18 residues. Germline lookup yields CDR1 SGHDN and CDR2 FVKESK. With 0 bases clipped from V and 1 base from J, the junction kept 5 bases outside the gene matches.

This clonotype was counted a single time. This chain joins TRBV7-9 and TRBJ2-5; tentatively, D is TRBD2 (6 bases). With 4 bases removed from V and 3 bases from J, the gap between germline ends came to 18 bases. Looked up from germline, CDR1 is SEHNR and CDR2 is FQNEAQ (reference sequence). This CDR3 region has 16 residues. The CDR3 loop is CASSSETMGLKETQYF. The CDR3 DNA reads TGTGCCAGCAGCTCCGAAACCATGGGACTTAAAGAGACCCAGTACTTC.